This T cell receptor (beta chain) stems from a study of blood T cells in healthy people across ages. Study-wide results and limits: The lack of PBMC sorting stopped any conclusive naive versus antigen-experienced comparison.

Germline trimming cut 5 bases from V and 10 bases from J; bases unmatched to any gene: 7. Per the germline V gene, CDR1 is SEHNR and CDR2 is FQNEAQ (reference sequence). CDR3 length: 13 amino acids. Primed by a sample-barcoded 5' primer and a J-beta primer mix, a second PCR proceeded for roughly 6 to 12 cycles. TCRdb redid the calling of the 5' RACE reads with MiXCR, one entry per CDR3 protein. The sample shows more than 1 million distinct CDR3 sequences, 40% to 45% of them seen only once. A word on this clonotype: Its antigen is still unknown.

V gene TRBV7-9 combines with J gene TRBJ1-2; 10 nucleotides line up with TRBD1. The material sequenced was blood. The TCR originated in a woman aged 60-75 years in good health. The CDR3 bases are TGTGCCAGCAGCGCCTGGACAGGGGGTGACTACACCTTC. This codes for CASSAWTGGDYTF.